The rows below give T cell receptor beta chains drawn from one sample of a study. TCRdb re-called the 5' RACE reads through MiXCR, storing one row per CDR3 protein. The sample has tens of thousands of distinct CDR3 sequences, approximately 22% seen once. Sequences were obtained from Tregs sorted from blood. The receptors were sampled from a female donor with breast cancer. Both conserved end residues are part of each CDR3. Each record gives: V gene, J gene, clone size, D gene, CDR3 protein, CDR3 DNA. A D gene is named only where the DNA matches it firmly. Size is omitted from some rows. Given values are once, few, many or a class for expanded clones.

TRBV7-3	TRBJ2-7	.	.	CASRVRCLAKTYEQYF	TGTGCCAGCAGGGTAAGGTGCCTAGCGAAAACCTACGAGCAGTACTTC
TRBV7-9	TRBJ2-3	few	.	CASSPTGFGTDTQYF	TGTGCCAGCAGTCCTACAGGGTTTGGCACAGATACGCAGTATTTT
TRBV5-6	TRBJ2-1	many	TRBD1	CASTRGQVYNEQFF	TGTGCCAGCACCCGGGGACAGGTGTACAATGAGCAGTTCTTC
TRBV6-1	TRBJ2-7	many	.	CASSVRSGRGKVNEQYF	TGTGCCAGCAGTGTCCGCTCGGGCAGGGGAAAGGTCAACGAGCAGTACTTC
TRBV29-1	TRBJ2-1	few	.	CSVEEMTRRSSYNEQFF	TGCAGCGTTGAAGAGATGACTAGAAGAAGCTCCTACAATGAGCAGTTCTTC
TRBV5-5	TRBJ2-1	few	.	CASSWISPRGEQFF	TGTGCCAGCAGCTGGATCTCACCGAGGGGTGAGCAGTTCTTC
TRBV14	TRBJ2-4	.	.	CASSSSRGIQYF	TGTGCCAGCAGCTCCAGTCGGGGGATTCAGTACTTC
TRBV10-3	TRBJ1-5	many	.	CATRLYSNQPQHF	TGTGCCACCCGGTTATATAGCAATCAGCCCCAGCATTTT
TRBV4-1	TRBJ2-1	many	TRBD2	CASGGVRNEQFF	TGCGCCAGCGGGGGGGTAAGGAATGAGCAGTTCTTC
TRBV5-4	TRBJ1-1	many	.	CASNQLQGNTEAFF	TGTGCCAGCAACCAACTGCAGGGGAACACTGAAGCTTTCTTT
TRBV7-9	TRBJ2-2	.	TRBD1	CACSSTGTANTGELFF	TGTGCCTGCAGCTCCACCGGGACAGCGAACACCGGGGAGCTGTTTTTT
TRBV28	TRBJ1-3	.	.	CASSFGVDSGNTIYF	TGTGCCAGCAGTTTTGGGGTTGATTCTGGAAACACCATATATTTT
TRBV30	TRBJ2-5	.	TRBD2	CAWSAGLAGETQYF	TGTGCCTGGAGTGCAGGACTAGCTGGAGAGACCCAGTACTTC
TRBV20-1	TRBJ2-2	many	.	CSARVGGGELFF	TGCAGTGCTAGGGTAGGAGGAGGGGAGCTGTTTTTT
TRBV7-6	TRBJ2-5	.	.	CASSFQTGVQETQYF	TGTGCCAGCAGCTTCCAGACAGGAGTCCAAGAGACCCAGTACTTC
TRBV25-1	TRBJ1-4	once	.	CASSDHEFSSDSRTPSTNEKLFF	TGTGCCAGCAGTGACCACGAATTCTCCTCGGACTCTCGGACACCCTCAACTAATGAAAAACTGTTTTTT
TRBV7-6	TRBJ2-7	.	TRBD2	CASSLGLAGPYEQYF	TGTGCCAGCAGCTTGGGACTAGCGGGACCCTACGAGCAGTACTTC
TRBV7-3	TRBJ2-1	.	TRBD2	CASSTDGTSPEQFF	TGTGCCAGCAGCACAGACGGGACTAGTCCTGAGCAGTTCTTC
TRBV28	TRBJ2-2	.	TRBD1	CASSLGTGPGELFF	TGTGCCAGCAGTCTTGGGACAGGGCCCGGGGAGCTGTTTTTT
TRBV20-1	TRBJ2-1	.	TRBD1	CSAKTDRGDYNEQFF	TGCAGTGCTAAGACGGACAGGGGAGACTACAATGAGCAGTTCTTC
TRBV6-1	TRBJ2-1	few	TRBD2	CASSSSGRDYNEQFF	TGTGCCAGCAGTTCCAGCGGGAGGGATTACAATGAGCAGTTCTTC
TRBV11-2	TRBJ2-7	.	TRBD2	CTSSLLPSGYEQYF	TGTACCAGCAGCTTATTACCTAGCGGCTACGAGCAGTACTTC
TRBV27	TRBJ1-5	.	TRBD1	CASSGLRDRGSQSEETQHF	TGTGCCAGCAGCGGCCTCCGGGACAGGGGGTCCCAGAGTGAGGAGACCCAGCATTTT
TRBV4-1	TRBJ2-2	many	TRBD2	CASSQKGLAGGRLNTGELFF	TGCGCCAGCAGCCAAAAGGGGCTAGCGGGAGGTAGACTGAACACCGGGGAGCTGTTTTTT
TRBV5-1	TRBJ2-3	many	.	CASSSPRGTAGTDTQYF	TGCGCCAGCAGCTCGCCCCGCGGGACAGCCGGCACAGATACGCAGTATTTT
TRBV27	TRBJ1-5	few	.	CASREIEGVGNQPQHF	TGTGCCAGCAGAGAGATCGAAGGGGTAGGCAATCAGCCCCAGCATTTT
TRBV12-3/TRBV12-4	TRBJ2-5	many	.	CASRNRRPETQYF	TGTGCCAGCAGGAACAGGCGGCCAGAGACCCAGTACTTC
TRBV4-1	TRBJ1-5	few	.	CASSQDWGNQPQHF	TGCGCCAGCAGCCAAGACTGGGGGAATCAGCCCCAGCATTTT